This T cell receptor (beta chain) is drawn from a study of blood T cell repertoires in COVID-19. Data came from immunoSEQ multiplex PCR; TCRdb stores just in-frame clones and leaves some out. The sample contains a few hundred thousand clones, around four fifths of which appear only once. CDR1 SNHLY and CDR2 FYNNEI come from the germline V gene. The length of the CDR3 is 16 residues. V shed 6 bases and J 1 base; nucleotides not matched to a gene: 6. The rearrangement joins TRBV2 to TRBJ2-1; 10 bases are shared with TRBD2. The source of this sequence is a woman between 45 and 60 years old with active or convalescent COVID-19. The sequencing input was peripheral blood. The CDR3 here is CASRVAGGGSYNEQFF. The CDR3 DNA follows: TGTGCCAGCAGGGTAGCGGGAGGAGGGTCCTACAATGAGCAGTTCTTC. The full variable domain, with the rest looked up from reference TRBV2 and TRBJ2-1, is EPEVTQTPSHQVTQMGQEVILRCVPISNHLYFYWYRQILGQKVEFLVSFYNNEISEKSEIFDDQFSVERPDGSNFTLKIRSTKLEDSAMYFCASRVAGGGSYNEQFFGPGTRLTVL.